This TCR beta chain came from a study of OX40 agonist ivuxolimab in advanced cancers. Study information: Given to patients was ivuxolimab, an agonistic anti-OX40 (CD134) antibody. Ivuxolimab doses were 0.01, 0.1, 0.3, 1.5, 3 or 10 mg/kg every 2 weeks.

The study's findings and limits: At 0.1 to 3.0 mg/kg and by week 6, clonal expansion occurred in CD4+ and CD8+ blood T cells.

The CDR3 spans 12 residues. CDR1 is SGHNT and CDR2 is YENEEA in the germline V gene. Between the trimmed V and J ends, which lost 1 base and 6 bases, there was a span of 7 bases. Points on this clone: Its antigen is as yet unknown.

Some clones are missing from TCRdb's copy, which holds only in-frame ones; the method was immunoSEQ multiplex PCR. This sample yields more than 50,000 clones, of which around 93% are seen a single time; around 20% belongs to the top ten. The gene calls are TRBV11-3 and TRBJ2-7; the D is unclear. Sequencing used CD4+ or CD8+ T cells sorted from blood, obtained in a trial of the OX40 agonist ivuxolimab. This clonotype was sampled from an adult with an advanced solid tumor such as melanoma, head and neck, liver or kidney cancer. The CDR3 loop is CASSLVAAEQYF. In nucleotides, the CDR3 is TGTGCCAGCAGCTTAGTTGCGGCCGAGCAGTACTTC.